This TCR beta chain was recorded in a study of T-cell reconstitution after alpha-beta-depleted transplantation in children. Molecular barcoding with unique molecular identifiers was used for the TCRbeta library. In TCRdb, the PCR reads were re-called with MiXCR into one record per CDR3 protein. The sample contains approximately 210,000 distinct CDR3 sequences, more than 15% of which appear only once. In the case of this clonotype: Its antigen is unidentified.

General study results and limits: A year post-transplant, T-cell counts and diversity derived mostly from newly produced T cells. At day 60, the high TCRbeta diversity found in some patients originated from recipient T cells and thymic progenitors that had survived. Expanded graft clones numbering several hundred reportedly gave rise to alpha-beta T cells about two months after transplant.

CDR1 and CDR2 (germline): SEHNR, FQNEAQ (reference sequence). Trimming took 2 bases from V and 3 from J; bases not matched to a gene: 13. The CDR3 has 17 residues. The chain uses TRBV7-9 and TRBJ2-7; TRBD2 matches 7 bases. This clonotype was obtained from a male patient under 10 years old who had a stem cell transplant for acute lymphoblastic leukemia, so the T cells may come from the graft donor. The sequencing here drew on PBMCs, mostly from graft donor cells, taken 360 days after TCRalphabeta/CD19-depleted stem cell transplant. CDR3 coding DNA: TGTGCCAGCAGCTTATACCCTAGCGGCCAACCTGACTACGAGCAGTACTTC. Its protein is CASSLYPSGQPDYEQYF. Full variable domain (rest looked up from reference TRBV7-9 and TRBJ2-7): DTGVSQNPRHKITKRGQNVTFRCDPISEHNRLYWYRQTLGQGPEFLTYFQNEAQLEKSRLLSDRFSAERPKGSFSTLEIQRTEQGDSAMYLCASSLYPSGQPDYEQYFGPGTRLTVT.